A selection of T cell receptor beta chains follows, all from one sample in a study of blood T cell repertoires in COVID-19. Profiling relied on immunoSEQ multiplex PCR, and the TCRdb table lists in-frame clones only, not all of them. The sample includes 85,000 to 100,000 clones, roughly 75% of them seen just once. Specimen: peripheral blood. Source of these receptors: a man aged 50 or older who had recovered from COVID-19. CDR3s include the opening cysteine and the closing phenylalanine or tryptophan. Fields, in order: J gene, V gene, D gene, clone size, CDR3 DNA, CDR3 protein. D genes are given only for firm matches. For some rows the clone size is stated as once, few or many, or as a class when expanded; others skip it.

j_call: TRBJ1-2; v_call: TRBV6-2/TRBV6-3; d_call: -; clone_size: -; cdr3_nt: TGTGCCAGCAGTTCTCAACCCCCCAGCTATGGCTACACCTTC; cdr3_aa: CASSSQPPSYGYTF
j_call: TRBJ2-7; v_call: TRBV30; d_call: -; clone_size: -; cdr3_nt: TGTGCCTGGAGTGTACTAGGGAACGAGCAGTACTTC; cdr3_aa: CAWSVLGNEQYF
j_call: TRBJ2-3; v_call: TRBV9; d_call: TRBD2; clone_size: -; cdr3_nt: TGTGCCAGCAGCCCTCTAGCGGGAGGGCTTGCAGATACGCAGTATTTT; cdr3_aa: CASSPLAGGLADTQYF
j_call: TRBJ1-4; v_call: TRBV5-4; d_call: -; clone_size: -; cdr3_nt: TGTGCCAGCAGCACTCGACAGGAGCGAAATGAAAAACTGTTTTTT; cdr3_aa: CASSTRQERNEKLFF
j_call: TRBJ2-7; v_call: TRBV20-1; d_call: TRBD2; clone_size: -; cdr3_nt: TGCAGTGCTAGTTGGCCTAGCGGGAGCTACGAGCAGTACTTC; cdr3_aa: CSASWPSGSYEQYF
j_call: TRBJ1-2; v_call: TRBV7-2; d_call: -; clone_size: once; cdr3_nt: TGTGCCAGCAGCTTAGAAGGCCCCGGGGACTATGGCTACACCTTC; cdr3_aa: CASSLEGPGDYGYTF
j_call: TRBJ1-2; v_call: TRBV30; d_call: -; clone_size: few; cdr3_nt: TGTGCCTGGAGGAGGACAGCCCCCTCGGGTGGCTACACCTTC; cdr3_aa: CAWRRTAPSGGYTF
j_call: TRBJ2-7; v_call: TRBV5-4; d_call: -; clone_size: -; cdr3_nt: TGTGCCAGCAGCTTTAATGGGGGCAACTACGAGCAGTACTTC; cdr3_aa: CASSFNGGNYEQYF
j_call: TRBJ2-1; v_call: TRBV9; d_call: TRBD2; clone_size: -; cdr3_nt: TGTGCCAGCAGCGTAGTTGGTAGCGGGAGCCTAAATGAGCAGTTCTTC; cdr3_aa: CASSVVGSGSLNEQFF
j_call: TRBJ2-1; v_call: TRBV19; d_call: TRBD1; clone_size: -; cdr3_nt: TGTGCCAGTAGCACAGGGGGCCGCAATGAGCAGTTCTTC; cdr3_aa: CASSTGGRNEQFF
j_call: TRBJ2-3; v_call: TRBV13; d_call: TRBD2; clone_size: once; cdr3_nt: TGTGCCAGCAGCTTTGGTGGACTAGCGGTAGGAGATACGCAGTATTTT; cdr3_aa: CASSFGGLAVGDTQYF
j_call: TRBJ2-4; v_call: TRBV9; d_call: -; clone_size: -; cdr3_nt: TGTGCCAGCAGCAAGACTCAAGCCAAAAACATTCAGTACTTC; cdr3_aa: CASSKTQAKNIQYF
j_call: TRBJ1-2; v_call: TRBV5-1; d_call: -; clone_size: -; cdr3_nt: TGCGCCAGCAGCTTGAATCCAGGCGCTGGGGGCTACACCTTC; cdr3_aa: CASSLNPGAGGYTF
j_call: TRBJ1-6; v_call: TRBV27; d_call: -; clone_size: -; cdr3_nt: TGTGCCAGCAGACCTGGGGGCTTGTTAAATTCACCCCTCCACTTT; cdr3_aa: CASRPGGLLNSPLHF